This entry lists 14 T cell receptor beta chains sequenced from one sample in a study of blood T cell repertoires in COVID-19. The method was immunoSEQ multiplex PCR; TCRdb's version includes in-frame clones alone and lacks a portion of them. The table shows over 150,000 clones, with about 85% occurring only once. The sequenced sample consisted of peripheral blood. The source of these receptors is a woman aged 55 to 70 with COVID-19, enrolled during active disease.

The V call is TRBV6-5, the J call TRBJ2-7, with 8 bases fitting TRBD1. This CDR3 spans 13 amino acids. Germline CDR1 MNHEY, CDR2 SVGAGI. The trim removed 7 bases at V and 7 bases at J, leaving 9 bases unmatched. CDR3 nucleotide sequence: TGTGCCAGCACCAGGACAGGGCACGATGAGCAGTACTTC. This gives the protein CASTRTGHDEQYF.

The chain employs TRBV5-1 and TRBJ2-7; D unclear. The germline V gene encodes CDR1 SGHRS and CDR2 YFSETQ. Trimming cost V 6 bases and J 4 bases, with 20 bases left between them. The CDR3 length is 15 residues. The DNA of the CDR3 is TGCGCCAGCACCCTGGTCCCAGGTGGGTTTTACGAGCAGTACTTC. Translating gives CASTLVPGGFYEQYF.

The V call is TRBV5-6, the J call TRBJ2-3; D call uncertain. In germline, CDR1 is SGHDT, CDR2 YYEEEE. The CDR3 extends over 15 amino acids. V was clipped by 4 bases and J by 2 bases, with 14 bases between them. As DNA, the CDR3 is TGTGCCAGCAGCCCAGACGACACCTTCACAGATACGCAGTATTTT. Encoded protein: CASSPDDTFTDTQYF.

The chain has TRBV6-4 and TRBJ1-2, with TRBD1 identical over 10 bases. CDR1 is MRHNA, CDR2 SNTAGT, per germline. The CDR3 sequence is 14 residues long. V lost 6 bases, J lost 3 bases, and 4 bases stayed unmatched. CDR3 loop: CASRRDRGDYGYTF. The DNA of the CDR3 is TGTGCCAGCAGACGGGACAGGGGAGACTATGGCTACACCTTC.

The V call is TRBV5-5, the J call TRBJ1-1; tentatively, D is TRBD1 (5 bases). Trimming shortened V by 4 bases and J by 4 bases, and 17 bases separated the two germline ends. The CDR3 is made up of 15 amino acids. From germline, CDR1 is SGHKS and CDR2 YYEKEE (reference sequence). This CDR3 reads CASSPLGVRSTEAFF. In DNA, the CDR3 is TGTGCCAGCAGCCCATTAGGGGTCCGGAGCACTGAAGCTTTCTTT.

The rearrangement uses TRBV3-1 (or the pseudogene TRBV3-2) and TRBJ2-3; perhaps TRBD2 as D (6 bases). The germline gives CDR1 LGHDT, CDR2 YNNKEL (reference sequence). Trimming took 4 bases from V and 5 from J, leaving 22 bases between them. The CDR3 has 17 residues. This CDR3 is CASSPPLGRGIRDTQYF. CDR3 in DNA: TGTGCCAGCAGCCCCCCTCTAGGACGGGGGATAAGAGATACGCAGTATTTT.

The V and J genes are TRBV18 and TRBJ1-2; 7 nucleotides match TRBD1. Germline V lookup: CDR1 KGHSH, CDR2 LQKENI. The length of the CDR3 is 17 residues. The J segment lost 1 base and the V segment lost 6 bases, leaving 14 bases of the junction unmatched. The CDR3 DNA is TGTGCCAGCTCCCGAGAGCAGGGGGTAGTGGATAACTATGGCTACACCTTC. It encodes CASSREQGVVDNYGYTF. The whole variable domain, filled in from reference TRBV18 and TRBJ1-2, reads NAGVMQNPRHLVRRRGQEARLRCSPMKGHSHVYWYRQLPEEGLKFMVYLQKENIIDESGMPKERFSAEFPKEGPSILRIQQVVRGDSAAYFCASSREQGVVDNYGYTFGSGTRLTVV.

CDR3 residues: CASSLGTGFQETQYF. For the CDR3, the DNA is TGTGCCAGCAGCTTGGGGACAGGCTTCCAAGAGACCCAGTACTTC. The J gene is TRBJ2-5, the V gene TRBV5-8; TRBD1 matches 7 bases. This CDR3 is 15 amino acids long. Losses at the gene ends were 0 bases for V and 1 base for J; bases not matched to a gene: 3. Germline loops: CDR1 SGHTS, CDR2 YDEGEE.

This clone was seen a few times. The chain carries TRBV7-2 and TRBJ2-3, with TRBD2 identical over 10 bases. This CDR3 spans 15 amino acids. V lost 5 bases, J lost 3 bases, and 5 bases stayed unmatched. Germline assignment: CDR1 SGHTA and CDR2 FQGNSA. The DNA for the CDR3 is TGTGCCAGCAGCCACCGGACTAGCGGTACAGATACGCAGTATTTT. Translated, it gives CASSHRTSGTDTQYF.

V is TRBV14 and J is TRBJ1-6; D may be TRBD1 (5 bases). The CDR3 totals 17 residues. V was shortened by 3 bases and J by 0 bases, with 12 bases between the two germline ends. CDR1 and CDR2 from the germline V gene are SGHDN and FVKESK. The CDR3 DNA reads TGTGCCAGCAGCCAGCGGGGGACGAGCTCCTATAATTCACCCCTCCACTTT. It specifies CASSQRGTSSYNSPLHF.

This clone has only a few counts. This chain uses TRBV6-5 with TRBJ1-1; weak D call: TRBD1 (6 bases). Trimming shortened V by 5 bases and J by 4 bases, and 8 bases separated the two germline ends. Germline V gene sequence: CDR1 MNHEY, CDR2 SVGAGI. This CDR3 is 12 amino acids long. CDR3 sequence: CASSTGRTEAFF. The CDR3 DNA follows: TGTGCCAGCAGTACAGGGCGCACTGAAGCTTTCTTT.

This chain uses TRBV23-1 with TRBJ1-1, with a weak D call TRBD1 (5 bases). TRBV23-1 is flagged as an ORF with uncertain function. This CDR3 spans 16 amino acids. The V and J ends lost 2 bases and 0 bases respectively, with 13 bases between them. CDR3 nucleotides: TGCGCCAGCAGTCAACAGGGAATGGGCATGAACACTGAAGCTTTCTTT. It translates to CASSQQGMGMNTEAFF.

Worth noting for this clone: Other nucleotide sequences from this sample produce the same CDR3. The chain employs TRBV5-6 and TRBJ1-5; D gene uncertain. With 4 bases removed from V and 0 bases from J, the gap between germline ends came to 8 bases. The length of the CDR3 is 14 residues. Germline-derived CDR1 and CDR2 are SGHDT and YYEEEE. CDR3 amino acids: CASSRRYSNQPQHF. The CDR3 DNA is TGTGCCAGCAGCAGGAGATATAGCAATCAGCCCCAGCATTTT.

The chain carries TRBV5-1 and TRBJ1-2; 9 nucleotides agree with TRBD1. V lost 0 bases, J lost 0 bases, and 12 bases stayed unmatched. The CDR3 sequence is 19 residues long. Germline V lookup: CDR1 SGHRS, CDR2 YFSETQ. The CDR3 nucleotides read TGCGCCAGCAGCTTGGCCTTAAGGACAGGGGAATCAGCTAACTATGGCTACACCTTC. Translation: CASSLALRTGESANYGYTF.